These 22 T cell receptor beta chains share one sample of origin, sequenced in a study of metastatic and nonmetastatic thyroid tumors. Using MiXCR, TCRdb reanalyzed the PCR reads. Seen here are 30,000 or so clones, 25% to 30% observed once, and the top ten hold almost 8%. No patient had received any treatment before thyroid surgery. Sample: blood. The source of these receptors is a female donor with papillary thyroid cancer or a benign thyroid nodule (not recorded which). Some clones in this sample may be carry-over from other donors' samples.

The chain combines TRBV5-1 with TRBJ2-7, with 12 bases matching TRBD2. The CDR3 has 15 amino acids. Germline V lookup: CDR1 SGHRS, CDR2 YFSETQ. The V segment lost 5 bases and the J segment 2 bases; nucleotides outside the gene matches: 5. The CDR3 nucleotides are TGCGCCAGCAGTGCGCTAGCGGGGGGGACCTACGAGCAGTACTTC. Translated: CASSALAGGTYEQYF.

This clone was seen only a few times. The rearrangement uses TRBV3-1 and TRBJ1-1; no firm D call. V lost 2 bases to trimming and J lost 4 bases, with 26 bases between them. Looked up from germline, CDR1 is LGHDT and CDR2 is YNNKEL (reference sequence). The CDR3 is 19 amino acids. CDR3 in DNA: TGTGCCAGCAGCCAATATTCCGTATCTTCGTTTAATGGAGGCACTGAAGCTTTCTTT. The encoded protein is CASSQYSVSSFNGGTEAFF.

This clone appeared a few times. The chain has TRBV4-1 and TRBJ2-7; D uncertain. The CDR3 contains 15 residues. The V end lost 0 bases, the J end lost 3 bases, and 12 bases lay between the germline ends. Germline V gene sequence: CDR1 MGHRA, CDR2 YSYEKL. The CDR3: CASSQERAGNYEQYF. DNA of the CDR3: TGCGCCAGCAGCCAAGAAAGGGCAGGAAACTACGAGCAGTACTTC.

This clone was observed at least ten times. The V and J genes are TRBV6-5 and TRBJ2-3, with a weak D call TRBD1 (8 bases). Looked up from germline, CDR1 is MNHEY and CDR2 is SVGAGI. The germline V and J ends were trimmed by 4 bases and 0 bases, with 17 bases remaining between them. The CDR3 spans 17 residues. This CDR3 reads CASSWYPQGGSTDTQYF. The CDR3 DNA reads as TGTGCCAGCAGTTGGTATCCACAGGGGGGGAGCACAGATACGCAGTATTTT.

This clone was observed many times. The chain links TRBV5-1 to TRBJ2-6; D is ambiguous. Trimming took off 4 bases at V and 0 bases at J, with 8 bases between the two ends. There are 15 residues in the CDR3. The germline V gene encodes CDR1 SGHRS and CDR2 YFSETQ. The CDR3 nucleotides read TGCGCCAGCAGCCGGTCCTACTCTGGGGCCAACGTCCTGACTTTC. The encoded protein is CASSRSYSGANVLTF.

This clone showed up many times. The rearrangement uses TRBV25-1 and TRBJ1-1, with a tentative D call TRBD1 (5 bases). This CDR3 region has 11 residues. Between the trimmed V and J ends, which lost 3 bases and 11 bases, there was a span of 10 bases. Germline CDR1 MGHDK, CDR2 SYGVNS. The CDR3 spells CASSETESAFF. DNA of the CDR3: TGTGCCAGCAGTGAGACAGAGTCTGCTTTCTTT.

This clone was found a few times. The rearrangement links TRBV12-3 or TRBV12-4 to TRBJ1-1; D is unclear. The CDR3 has 10 residues. The V gene lost 6 bases and the J gene lost 8 bases, with 7 bases spanning the gap. The CDR3 DNA follows: TGTGCCAGCAGAGGACCCGAAGCTTTCTTT. Amino acid sequence: CASRGPEAFF.

By its share, this clone is medium-sized. J is TRBJ1-2 and V is TRBV11-2; TRBD1 might be the D (6 bases). Trimming stripped 4 bases from V and 4 bases from J, with 13 bases between. CDR1 is SGHAT and CDR2 is FQNNGV in the germline V gene. This CDR3 has 14 amino acids. The CDR3 DNA reads TGTGCCAGCAGCTCGTTTGGGGGCCCCTATGGCTACACCTTC. Protein product: CASSSFGGPYGYTF.

This clone is termed medium-sized. The V call is TRBV10-3, the J call TRBJ1-6; D is possibly TRBD1 (6 bases). This CDR3 is built from 16 residues. The ends were cut back, 0 bases at V and 6 bases at J, with 12 bases in the middle. Germline V lookup: CDR1 ENHRY, CDR2 SYGVKD. This chain's CDR3 is CAISESWDIGNSPLHF. CDR3 DNA sequence: TGTGCCATCAGTGAGTCGTGGGACATCGGTAATTCACCCCTCCACTTT.

This clone rates as medium-sized. This chain connects TRBV6-1 to TRBJ1-1; D unresolved. The V gene lost 1 base and the J gene lost 4 bases, with 13 bases spanning the gap. The CDR3 length is 15 residues. Germline CDR1 reads MNHNS; CDR2 reads SASEGT. CDR3 amino acids: CASSEVYGITTEAFF. The CDR3 DNA is TGTGCCAGCAGTGAAGTGTATGGCATTACCACTGAAGCTTTCTTT.

This clone was seen ten or more times. V gene TRBV20-1 combines with J gene TRBJ1-2; no definite D call. The germline V gene encodes CDR1 DFQATT and CDR2 SNEGSKA (reference sequence). V lost 0 bases and J 6 bases, leaving 11 bases between the germline ends. The CDR3 consists of 13 residues. CDR3 nucleotides: TGCAGTGCTAGAGAAGAGGAAGGGAATGGCTACACCTTC. It is translated as CSAREEEGNGYTF.

The J gene is TRBJ2-7, the V gene TRBV7-3; TRBD1 matches 8 bases. V was clipped by 7 bases and J by 6 bases; unmatched bases: 11. The germline V gene encodes CDR1 SGHTA and CDR2 FQGTGA. The CDR3 consists of 14 residues. CDR3 residues: CASIPPGQVSEQYF. The CDR3 DNA reads TGTGCCAGCATCCCCCCGGGACAGGTCTCCGAGCAGTACTTC.

The chain joins TRBV18 to TRBJ2-3; TRBD2 agrees at 12 bases. With 1 base clipped from V and 11 bases from J, the junction kept 10 bases outside the gene matches. The CDR3 has 16 residues. CDR1 is KGHSH and CDR2 is LQKENI in the germline V gene. The CDR3 region is CASSPRLAGGEDWQYF. DNA for the CDR3: TGTGCCAGCTCACCACGGCTAGCGGGGGGGGAAGATTGGCAGTATTTT.

This clone appeared a few times. The V call is TRBV7-9, the J call TRBJ1-2; TRBD1 is a possible D gene (5 bases). The germline CDR1 and CDR2 sequences are SEHNR and FQNEAQ (reference sequence). V lost 3 bases, J lost 8 bases, and 10 bases lay in between. The CDR3 sequence is 12 residues long. The CDR3 is CASSFREQGYTF. The CDR3 nucleotides are TGTGCCAGCAGCTTCAGGGAACAAGGCTACACCTTC.

This clone was seen a few times. The chain carries TRBV2 and TRBJ1-5, with TRBD1 matching over 9 bases. CDR1 and CDR2 (germline): SNHLY, FYNNEI. J was trimmed by 3 bases and V by 6 bases; bases with no gene match: 6. The CDR3 sequence is 15 residues long. CDR3 in DNA: TGTGCCAGCAGGCGGACAGGGGAGAACAATCAGCCCCAGCATTTT. It codes for CASRRTGENNQPQHF.

This clone was picked up many times. The J gene is TRBJ2-3, the V gene TRBV6-4; 14 nucleotides match TRBD2. Losses at the gene ends were 2 bases for V and 8 bases for J; bases not matched to a gene: 3. The length of the CDR3 is 15 residues. Germline lookup yields CDR1 MRHNA and CDR2 SNTAGT. The CDR3 reads CASSDGTSGSATQYF. Here the CDR3 DNA reads TGTGCCAGCAGTGACGGGACTAGCGGGAGCGCTACGCAGTATTTT.

Concerning this clone itself: Without the conserved terminal phenylalanine or tryptophan, this CDR3 likely stems from a read error. The V call is TRBV5-4, the J call TRBJ2-1; possibly TRBD1 for D (6 bases). In germline, CDR1 is SGHNT, CDR2 YYREEE (reference sequence). CDR3 length: 16 residues. The CDR3 nucleotides are TGTGCCAGCTGCTTCTGGTCCAGGGTGGGGGCAGATGAGCAGTTCTGC. Protein sequence: CASCFWSRVGADEQFC.

The chain recombines TRBV20-1 with TRBJ2-3; 8 bases are a match to TRBD2. The trim removed 3 bases at V and 0 bases at J, leaving 8 bases unmatched. This CDR3 has 16 residues. Germline V lookup: CDR1 DFQATT, CDR2 SNEGSKA (reference sequence). This chain's CDR3 is CSASLLAGLSTDTQYF. The CDR3 nucleotides are TGCAGTGCTAGTTTATTAGCGGGATTAAGCACAGATACGCAGTATTTT.

This clone was recorded at least ten times. The chain couples TRBV24-1 to TRBJ2-5; 8 positions match TRBD2. Trimming took 5 bases from V and 3 from J; bases not matched to a gene: 4. This CDR3 is built from 14 residues. Germline CDR1 and CDR2: KGHDR and SFDVKD. CDR3 sequence (DNA): TGTGCCACCAGTGGGCCGGGGGGGGAAGAGACCCAGTACTTC. It yields the protein CATSGPGGEETQYF.

The gene calls are TRBV20-1 and TRBJ2-5, with a possible D match to TRBD2 (5 bases). Germline-derived CDR1 and CDR2 are DFQATT and SNEGSKA (reference sequence). CDR3 length: 13 residues. V was pared by 2 bases and J by 4 bases, with 11 bases between. CDR3 DNA sequence: TGCAGTGCTAGACGGGGATGGCTAGAGACCCAGTACTTC. It encodes CSARRGWLETQYF.

At least ten counts were recorded for this clone. The chain has TRBV7-8 and TRBJ1-3, with D unresolved. This CDR3 has 15 amino acids. The germline V and J ends were trimmed by 1 base and 0 bases, with 7 bases remaining between them. Germline-derived CDR1 and CDR2 are SGHVS and FQNEAQ. The CDR3 DNA is TGTGCCAGCAGCTTAGAGGAGAACTCTGGAAACACCATATATTTT. Its translation: CASSLEENSGNTIYF.

This clone was counted many times. The chain recombines TRBV29-1 with TRBJ2-7, with TRBD2 identical over 8 bases. CDR1 and CDR2 (germline): SQVTM, ANQGSEA. CDR3 length: 13 residues. V trimming: 6 bases; J trimming: 3 bases; junction bases outside the gene matches: 7. This CDR3 reads CSVGTGGSYEQYF. DNA for the CDR3: TGCAGCGTGGGCACGGGAGGGAGCTACGAGCAGTACTTC.